Detailed here is one TCR beta chain. Deletions cut 3 bases from V and 0 bases from J, with 11 bases between. The CDR3 covers 16 residues. A second PCR of roughly 6 to 12 cycles used a sample-barcoded 5' primer and a J-beta primer mix. TCRdb reprocessed the 5' RACE reads via MiXCR and lists one record per CDR3 protein. In the table there are around 1,500,000 distinct CDR3 sequences, approximately 38% of which are singletons. The sample belongs to a study of blood T cells in healthy people across ages. The clonotype comes from a woman aged 18-29 years in good health. The rearrangement joins TRBV12-3 or TRBV12-4 to TRBJ2-2; D remains unclear. Sample: blood. The CDR3 loop is CASSFYGSTNTGELFF. In nucleotides, the CDR3 is TGTGCCAGCAGTTTTTATGGCAGCACGAACACCGGGGAGCTGTTTTTT.